Listed below are T cell receptor beta chains from one sample, sequenced in a study of persistence of HIV-infected CD4 T cells. Their antigen targets remain unknown. This table comes from immunoSEQ multiplex PCR, and its TCRdb copy is limited to in-frame clones, with some not included. The sample comprises thousands of clones, just over 60% of which are singletons, and 15% to 20% rests with the top ten. Sequencing used CD4+ T cells sorted from PBMCs after roughly 18-hour stimulation, obtained from a patient who received antiretroviral therapy. These receptors were obtained from an adult man with HIV who was CMV-seropositive. CDR3s include the opening cysteine and the closing phenylalanine or tryptophan. A D gene is named only where the DNA matches it firmly. Only some rows state a clone size, as once, few, many or a class for expanded clones.

d_call	clone_size	v_call	j_call	cdr3_aa	cdr3_nt
.	.	TRBV10-3	TRBJ1-2	CAISEGSDGYTF	TGTGCCATCAGTGAGGGTTCAGATGGCTACACCTTC
.	.	TRBV6-5	TRBJ2-2	CASSYITVNTGELFF	TGTGCCAGCAGTTATATCACAGTAAATACCGGGGAGCTGTTTTTT
.	medium-sized	TRBV19	TRBJ1-3	CASSTRDFRGNTIYF	TGTGCCAGTAGTACCCGAGACTTCAGAGGAAACACCATATATTTT
.	.	TRBV5-4	TRBJ1-6	CASSLGRNNSPLHF	TGTGCCAGCAGCTTGGGGCGGAATAATTCACCCCTCCACTTT
TRBD2	.	TRBV5-1	TRBJ2-1	CASSNALTSGDYNEQFF	TGCGCCAGCAGCAATGCACTCACTAGCGGAGATTACAATGAGCAGTTCTTC
.	large	TRBV19	TRBJ1-5	CASSIDTSSNQPQHF	TGTGCCAGTAGTATTGACACCTCTAGCAATCAGCCCCAGCATTTT
TRBD1	few	TRBV27	TRBJ1-1	CASRFDRGRDWTEAFF	TGTGCCAGCAGGTTTGACAGGGGAAGAGATTGGACTGAAGCTTTCTTT
TRBD1	.	TRBV5-1	TRBJ1-2	CASSFSWDSLYGYTF	TGCGCCAGCAGCTTTTCATGGGACAGCCTCTATGGCTACACCTTC
TRBD1	.	TRBV14	TRBJ1-1	CASSQLGQGEVTEAFF	TGTGCCAGCAGCCAGCTCGGACAGGGGGAGGTCACTGAAGCTTTCTTT
TRBD1	.	TRBV14	TRBJ1-6	CASSQGSITGGAGNSPLHF	TGTGCCAGCAGCCAAGGTTCCATTACAGGGGGCGCGGGAAATTCACCCCTCCACTTT
.	.	TRBV19	TRBJ2-7	CASSIVDRGYEQYF	TGTGCCAGTAGTATAGTCGACCGAGGCTACGAGCAGTACTTC
.	.	TRBV7-8	TRBJ1-3	CASSLPGTGNTIYF	TGTGCCAGCAGCTTACCAGGGACGGGAAACACCATATATTTT
TRBD1	.	TRBV6-1	TRBJ2-7	CASSETGGLEQYF	TGTGCCAGCAGTGAAACAGGGGGCCTCGAGCAGTACTTC
.	.	TRBV6-5	TRBJ1-1	CASSSRGWNTEAFF	TGTGCCAGCAGCTCCAGGGGTTGGAACACTGAAGCTTTCTTT
.	.	TRBV7-2	TRBJ1-2	CASSLAAGSNYGYTF	TGTGCCAGCAGCTTAGCCGCCGGGTCTAACTATGGCTACACCTTC
.	.	TRBV7-3	TRBJ1-1	CASSLGDRNTEAFF	TGTGCCAGCAGCTTGGGGGACCGGAACACTGAAGCTTTCTTT
TRBD2	medium-sized	TRBV19	TRBJ2-1	CASSIDLSSGKFNEQFF	TGTGCCAGTAGTATAGATCTGAGTAGCGGGAAGTTTAATGAGCAGTTCTTC
.	.	TRBV2	TRBJ1-1	CASSEGGAVTEAFF	TGTGCCAGCAGTGAGGGGGGCGCAGTCACTGAAGCTTTCTTT
.	.	TRBV2	TRBJ1-3	CATKPLASGNTIYF	TGTGCCACAAAGCCCTTAGCCTCTGGAAACACCATATATTTT
.	.	TRBV25-1	TRBJ2-5	CASSEWGSGETQYF	TGTGCCAGCAGTGAATGGGGTAGCGGAGAGACCCAGTACTTC
TRBD1	medium-sized	TRBV19	TRBJ1-5	CASTPTGNQPQHF	TGTGCCAGTACCCCGACAGGGAATCAGCCCCAGCATTTT
TRBD1	once	TRBV6-6	TRBJ2-7	CASSLDGTGGSYEQYF	TGTGCCAGCAGTCTAGACGGGACAGGGGGATCCTACGAGCAGTACTTC
TRBD1	few	TRBV15	TRBJ2-3	CATSRDGAGGTNTQYF	TGTGCCACCAGCAGAGATGGTGCAGGGGGCACGAATACGCAGTATTTT
.	once	TRBV10-3	TRBJ2-7	CAISPSGTPDEQYF	TGTGCCATCAGTCCATCCGGGACCCCCGACGAGCAGTACTTC
.	medium-sized	TRBV7-3	TRBJ2-2	CASSSRPGAPTGELFF	TGTGCCAGCAGCTCGCGTCCAGGGGCACCCACCGGGGAGCTGTTTTTT
.	.	TRBV3-1/TRBV3-2	TRBJ1-6	CASSPRTVRGSPLHF	TGTGCCAGCAGCCCTCGGACAGTGCGGGGTTCACCCCTCCACTTT